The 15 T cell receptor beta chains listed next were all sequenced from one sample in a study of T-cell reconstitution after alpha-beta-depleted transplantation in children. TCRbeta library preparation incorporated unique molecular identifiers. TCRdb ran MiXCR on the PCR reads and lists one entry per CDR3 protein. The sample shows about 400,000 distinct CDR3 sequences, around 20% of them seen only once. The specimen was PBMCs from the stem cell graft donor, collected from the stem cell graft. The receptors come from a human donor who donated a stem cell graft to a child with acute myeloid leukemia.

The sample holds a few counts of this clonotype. The CDR3 nucleotides are TGTGCCAGCAGTCGCGGGAGTACGTTCGGCGAGCAGTACTTC. Translated: CASSRGSTFGEQYF. The genes are TRBV28 and TRBJ2-7, with 7 bases that match TRBD2. The germline CDR1 and CDR2 sequences are MDHEN and SYDVKM. The CDR3 is 14 amino acids. Trimming removed 5 bases from V and 6 bases from J; junction bases left unmatched: 10.

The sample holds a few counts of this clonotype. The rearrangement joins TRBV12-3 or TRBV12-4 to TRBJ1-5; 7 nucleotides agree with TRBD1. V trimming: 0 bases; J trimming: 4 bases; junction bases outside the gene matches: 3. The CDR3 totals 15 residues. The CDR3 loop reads CASSLAQGGNQPQHF. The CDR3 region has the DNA TGTGCCAGCAGTTTAGCGCAGGGGGGAAATCAGCCCCAGCATTTT.

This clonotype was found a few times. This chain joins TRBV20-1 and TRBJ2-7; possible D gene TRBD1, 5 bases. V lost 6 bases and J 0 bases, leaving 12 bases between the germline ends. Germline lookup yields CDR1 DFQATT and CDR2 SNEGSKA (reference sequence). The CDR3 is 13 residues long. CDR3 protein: CSALRTNSYEQYF. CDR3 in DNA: TGCAGTGCCCTACGGACAAACTCCTACGAGCAGTACTTC.

CDR3 nucleotide sequence: TGTGCCAGCAGTAGAAGGACTGAGCAGTTCTTC. Translating gives CASSRRTEQFF. This rearrangement joins TRBV28 to TRBJ2-1; D is unresolved. Germline loops: CDR1 MDHEN, CDR2 SYDVKM. CDR3 length: 11 amino acids. V lost 5 bases, J lost 9 bases, and 8 bases lay in between.

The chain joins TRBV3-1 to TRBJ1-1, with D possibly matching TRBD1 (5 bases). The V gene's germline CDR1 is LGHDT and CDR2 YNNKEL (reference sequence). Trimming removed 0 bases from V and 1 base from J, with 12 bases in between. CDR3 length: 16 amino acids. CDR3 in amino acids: CASSQDPGGWNTEAFF. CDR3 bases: TGTGCCAGCAGCCAAGATCCGGGGGGATGGAACACTGAAGCTTTCTTT.

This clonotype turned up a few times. Written as DNA, the CDR3 is TGTGCCAGCAGTCTGAGACTAGCGGGAGCCCCGTGGCTTCAGTACTTC. Its translation: CASSLRLAGAPWLQYF. The V and J genes are TRBV12-3 or TRBV12-4 and TRBJ2-4; TRBD2 matches at 12 bases. Trimming at V came to 5 bases and at J to 11 bases, leaving 13 bases not matched to a gene. The CDR3 totals 16 residues.

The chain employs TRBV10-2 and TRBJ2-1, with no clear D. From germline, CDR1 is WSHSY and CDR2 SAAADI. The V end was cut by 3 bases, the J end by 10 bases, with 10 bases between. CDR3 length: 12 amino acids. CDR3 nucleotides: TGCGCCAGCAGTGACCCTCTGGGGGAGCAGTTCTTC. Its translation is CASSDPLGEQFF.

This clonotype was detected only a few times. CDR3 in amino acids: CASSLGTGTTQAFF. Written as DNA, the CDR3 is TGTGCCAGCAGCTTAGGGACAGGGACTACCCAAGCTTTCTTT. The chain combines TRBV7-9 with TRBJ1-1; TRBD1 agrees at 8 bases. The CDR3 has 14 amino acids. Germline assignment: CDR1 SEHNR and CDR2 FQNEAQ (reference sequence). V dropped 1 base and J dropped 9; count of bases not matched to a gene: 7.

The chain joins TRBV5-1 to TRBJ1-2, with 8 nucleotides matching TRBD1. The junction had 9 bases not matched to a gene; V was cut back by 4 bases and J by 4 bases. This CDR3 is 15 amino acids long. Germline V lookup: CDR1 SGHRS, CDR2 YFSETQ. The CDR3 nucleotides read TGCGCCAGCAGCACCAACCAGGGGGCCGTCTATGGCTACACCTTC. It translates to CASSTNQGAVYGYTF.

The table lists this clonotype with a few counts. The CDR3: CSVEERAGRTDTQYF. The CDR3, as DNA: TGCAGCGTTGAAGAGCGGGCGGGGCGCACAGATACGCAGTATTTT. The chain carries TRBV29-1 and TRBJ2-3; TRBD2 is a possible D gene (6 bases). V was clipped by 0 bases and J by 1 base, with 11 bases between them. Germline V gene lookup returns CDR1 SQVTM and CDR2 ANQGSEA. This CDR3 region has 15 residues.

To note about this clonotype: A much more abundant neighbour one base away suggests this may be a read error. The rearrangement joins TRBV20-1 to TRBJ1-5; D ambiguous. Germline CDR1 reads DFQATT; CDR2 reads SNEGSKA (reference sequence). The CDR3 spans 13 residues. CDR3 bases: TGCTGTGCTAGAGATTTCGCCGATCAGCCCCAGCATTTT. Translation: CCARDFADQPQHF.

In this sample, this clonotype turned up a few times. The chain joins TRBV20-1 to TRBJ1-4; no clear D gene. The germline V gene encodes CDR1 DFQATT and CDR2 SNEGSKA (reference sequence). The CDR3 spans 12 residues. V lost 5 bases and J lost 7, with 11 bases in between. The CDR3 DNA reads TGCAGTGCTGGAATGGGTCGTGAAAAACTGTTTTTT. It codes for CSAGMGREKLFF.

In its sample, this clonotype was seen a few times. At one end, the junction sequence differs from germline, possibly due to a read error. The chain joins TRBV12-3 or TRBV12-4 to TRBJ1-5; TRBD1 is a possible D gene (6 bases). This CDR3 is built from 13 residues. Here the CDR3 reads CASRLGQGQPHHF. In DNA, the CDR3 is TGTGCCAGCAGATTAGGCCAGGGGCAGCCCCACCATTTT.

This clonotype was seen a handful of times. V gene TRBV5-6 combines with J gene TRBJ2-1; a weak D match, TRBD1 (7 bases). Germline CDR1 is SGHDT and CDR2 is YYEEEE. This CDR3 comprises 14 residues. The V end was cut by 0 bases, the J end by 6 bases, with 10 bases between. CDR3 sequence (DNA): TGTGCCAGCAGCTTGGGACAGGGAGGCAATGAGCAGTTCTTC. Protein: CASSLGQGGNEQFF.

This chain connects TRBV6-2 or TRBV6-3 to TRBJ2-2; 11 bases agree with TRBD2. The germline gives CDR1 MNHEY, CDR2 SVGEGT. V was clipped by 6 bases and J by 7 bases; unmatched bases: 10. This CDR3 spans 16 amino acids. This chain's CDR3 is CASRPLAGVPRGELFF. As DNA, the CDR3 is TGTGCCAGCAGGCCACTAGCGGGAGTGCCACGCGGGGAGCTGTTTTTT.